Each of the 28 T cell receptor beta chains below was sequenced from the same sample in a study of OX40 agonist ivuxolimab in advanced cancers. Generated by immunoSEQ multiplex PCR, the TCRdb table keeps only in-frame clones and is missing some. The sample records about 18,000 clones, approximately 83% being singletons. The specimen was CD4+ or CD8+ T cells sorted from blood, collected in a trial of the OX40 agonist ivuxolimab. These receptors were taken from an adult with an advanced solid tumor such as melanoma, head and neck, liver or kidney cancer.

This clone came up once. The chain employs TRBV28 and TRBJ2-7; 13 nucleotides match TRBD2. Germline-derived CDR1 and CDR2 are MDHEN and SYDVKM. V gave up 5 bases and J gave up 2 bases; unmatched junction bases: 3. This CDR3 is built from 15 residues. In nucleotides, the CDR3 is TGTGCCAGCAGTCTGGGACTAGCGGGGCCCTACGAGCAGTACTTC. Residues: CASSLGLAGPYEQYF.

The J gene is TRBJ2-7, the V gene TRBV4-1; TRBD1 aligns across 11 bases. The CDR3 consists of 15 residues. Trimming removed 3 bases from V and 7 bases from J; junction bases left unmatched: 8. Germline V CDR1 and CDR2: MGHRA, YSYEKL. CDR3 coding DNA: TGCGCCAGCAGCCAGCCCGGGACAGGGGGTTCGGAGCAGTACTTC. Translating gives CASSQPGTGGSEQYF.

V is TRBV5-1 and J is TRBJ2-3; unclear D gene. CDR3 length: 12 residues. Germline V gene lookup returns CDR1 SGHRS and CDR2 YFSETQ. V was pared by 3 bases and J by 6 bases, with 8 bases between. The DNA of the CDR3 is TGCGCCAGCAGCTGGGCAAGGGATACGCAGTATTTT. Amino acids: CASSWARDTQYF.

Here the CDR3 DNA reads TGTGCCAGCAGTGACACGGACGAGCAGTACTTC. Its translation: CASSDTDEQYF. This chain connects TRBV6-5 to TRBJ2-7, with D uncertain. V was clipped by 5 bases and J by 5 bases, with 7 bases between them. The length of the CDR3 is 11 residues. CDR1 and CDR2 from the germline V gene are MNHEY and SVGAGI.

V and J are TRBV21-1 and TRBJ1-1; the D call in the table, TRBD1, was not verified against the DNA. TRBV21-1 is shown as a pseudogene. This CDR3 contains 13 residues. CDR3 in amino acids: CASTPTKGAPAFF. In DNA form, the CDR3 reads TGTGCCAGCACCCCAACCAAGGGGGCGCCGGCTTTCTTT.

V usage is TRBV4-2 and J usage is TRBJ1-1, with 8 bases lining up with TRBD1. The CDR3 is made up of 17 amino acids. Germline CDR1 LGHNA, CDR2 YNFKEQ. The V gene end was trimmed by 0 bases and the J gene end by 3 bases; junction bases not matched to a gene: 9. The CDR3: CASSQEDRAAGDTEAFF. In nucleotides, the CDR3 is TGTGCCAGCAGCCAAGAGGACAGGGCCGCGGGAGACACTGAAGCTTTCTTT.

The chain joins TRBV6-5 to TRBJ2-2; the D is unclear. Between the trimmed V and J ends, which lost 6 bases and 2 bases, there was a span of 10 bases. Germline V gene data show CDR1 as MNHEY and CDR2 as SVGAGI. This CDR3 spans 14 amino acids. CDR3 amino acids: CASSFRINTGELFF. As DNA, the CDR3 is TGTGCCAGCAGCTTCAGGATAAACACCGGGGAGCTGTTTTTT.

CDR3 residues: CASSITTFYEQYF. In DNA form, the CDR3 reads TGTGCCAGTAGTATAACGACCTTCTACGAGCAGTACTTC. V gene TRBV19 combines with J gene TRBJ2-7; unclear D gene. The CDR3 spans 13 residues. Germline V gene lookup returns CDR1 LNHDA and CDR2 SQIVND (reference sequence). V lost 2 bases and J 3 bases, leaving 8 bases between the germline ends.

The chain recombines TRBV28 with TRBJ2-6; D call uncertain. Germline CDR1 and CDR2: MDHEN and SYDVKM. Trimming stripped 1 base from V and 0 bases from J, with 4 bases between. This CDR3 region has 15 residues. The CDR3 sequence is CASSLSSSGANVLTF. Here the CDR3 DNA reads TGTGCCAGCAGTTTATCAAGCTCTGGGGCCAACGTCCTGACTTTC.

This clone is termed medium-sized. The rearrangement uses TRBV27 and TRBJ2-5; 9 bases align to TRBD2. The CDR3 is made up of 16 amino acids. Germline CDR1 is MNHEY and CDR2 is SMNVEV (reference sequence). With 5 bases clipped from V and 4 bases from J, the junction kept 11 bases outside the gene matches. The CDR3 sequence: CASSMGTSLGRETQYF. CDR3 DNA sequence: TGTGCCAGCAGTATGGGGACTAGCTTAGGGAGAGAGACCCAGTACTTC.

The V and J genes are TRBV7-6 and TRBJ2-7; possibly TRBD2 for D (5 bases). Trimming took 0 bases from V and 4 from J, leaving 10 bases between them. Germline-derived CDR1 and CDR2 are SGHVS and FNYEAQ. This CDR3 spans 14 amino acids. The chain's CDR3 is CASSLAGALYEQYF. DNA for the CDR3: TGTGCCAGCAGCTTAGCGGGAGCCCTTTACGAGCAGTACTTC. The complete variable domain, with remaining parts taken from reference TRBV7-6 and TRBJ2-7, reads GAGVSQSPRYKVTKRGQDVALRCDPISGHVSLYWYRQALGQGPEFLTYFNYEAQQDKSGLPNDRFSAERPEGSISTLTIQRTEQRDSAMYRCASSLAGALYEQYFGPGTRLTVT.

V usage is TRBV19 and J usage is TRBJ2-1; TRBD2 matches at 8 bases. Germline lookup yields CDR1 LNHDA and CDR2 SQIVND (reference sequence). J gave up 2 bases and V 2 bases, and 2 bases lay outside the gene matches. This CDR3 has 15 residues. This CDR3 reads CASSISGGTYNEQFF. The CDR3 bases are TGTGCCAGTAGTATAAGCGGGGGAACCTACAATGAGCAGTTCTTC.

This chain links TRBV6-5 with TRBJ2-1, with 9 nucleotides matching TRBD1. Trimming cost V 6 bases and J 5 bases; bases outside gene matches: 8. The germline CDR1 and CDR2 sequences are MNHEY and SVGAGI. This CDR3 comprises 15 residues. The CDR3 DNA is TGTGCCAGCAGCTGGGGACAGGGAGGCCACAATGAGCAGTTCTTC. Its translation: CASSWGQGGHNEQFF.

The chain recombines TRBV19 with TRBJ2-2; perhaps TRBD1 as D (6 bases). CDR3 length: 12 amino acids. CDR1 is LNHDA, CDR2 SQIVND, per germline (reference sequence). The V end lost 9 bases, the J end lost 6 bases, and 11 bases lay between the germline ends. CDR3 DNA sequence: TGTGCCAGCGCAGGGGTCGCCGGGGAGCTGTTTTTT. Protein product: CASAGVAGELFF.

The chain couples TRBV28 to TRBJ1-5; no clear D. Germline loops: CDR1 MDHEN, CDR2 SYDVKM. There are 11 residues in the CDR3. Trimming removed 0 bases at V and 9 bases at J, with 3 bases between. The CDR3 reads CASSLWGPQHF. The CDR3 nucleotides are TGTGCCAGCAGTTTATGGGGGCCCCAGCATTTT. Drawing the rest from reference TRBV28 and TRBJ1-5, the complete variable domain is DVKVTQSSRYLVKRTGEKVFLECVQDMDHENMFWYRQDPGLGLRLIYFSYDVKMKEKGDIPEGYSVSREKKERFSLILESASTNQTSMYLCASSLWGPQHFGDGTRLSIL.

This rearrangement joins TRBV2 to TRBJ2-5, with TRBD2 matching 13 bases. The CDR3 spans 16 residues. Germline-derived CDR1 and CDR2 are SNHLY and FYNNEI. With V trimmed by 7 bases and J by 2 bases, 7 bases remained unmatched. The CDR3 nucleotides read TGTGCCAGCAAAGGACTAGCGGGAGTATGGCAAGAGACCCAGTACTTC. It encodes CASKGLAGVWQETQYF.

The chain couples TRBV6-5 to TRBJ2-1, with 8 positions matching TRBD1. Germline loops: CDR1 MNHEY, CDR2 SVGAGI. The CDR3 extends over 16 amino acids. V lost 0 bases, J lost 10 bases, and 11 bases stayed unmatched. The CDR3 bases are TGTGCCAGCAGTTACTCGGCGACAGGGGAGCTGGTGGAGCAGTTCTTC. It codes for CASSYSATGELVEQFF.

The rearrangement uses TRBV4-2 and TRBJ1-5, with D perhaps matching TRBD1 (5 bases). CDR1 is LGHNA and CDR2 is YNFKEQ in the germline V gene. V dropped 3 bases and J dropped 4 bases, with 13 bases sitting between them. CDR3 size: 15 residues. The CDR3 region is CASSHLMDTNQPQHF. Here the CDR3 DNA reads TGTGCCAGCAGCCACCTCATGGACACTAATCAGCCCCAGCATTTT.

The chain employs TRBV6-1 and TRBJ1-2, with D uncertain. This CDR3 has 11 residues. Trimming cost V 7 bases and J 7 bases, with 10 bases left between them. Germline CDR1 and CDR2: MNHNS and SASEGT. The CDR3 here is CASTLNSGYTF. The CDR3 DNA reads TGTGCCAGCACCCTAAATTCTGGCTACACCTTC.

The chain couples TRBV6-5 to TRBJ2-7; the D is unclear. V shed 5 bases and J shed 0 bases, with 11 bases lying between them. Looked up from germline, CDR1 is MNHEY and CDR2 is SVGAGI. The CDR3 covers 14 residues. The CDR3 bases are TGTGCCAGCAGTGCCCAGGCTAGCTCCTACGAGCAGTACTTC. This gives the protein CASSAQASSYEQYF.

CDR3 protein: CASKDGAEQYF. The CDR3 DNA sequence: TGTGCCAGCAAGGACGGCGCTGAGCAGTACTTC. The rearrangement uses TRBV11-2 and TRBJ2-7; D call uncertain. The germline V and J ends were trimmed by 7 bases and 7 bases, with 11 bases remaining between them. Germline assignment: CDR1 SGHAT and CDR2 FQNNGV. This CDR3 has 11 amino acids.

The chain has TRBV19 and TRBJ2-1; D gene unclear. V was pared by 3 bases and J by 8 bases, with 8 bases between. CDR1 is LNHDA and CDR2 is SQIVND in the germline V gene (reference sequence). This CDR3 contains 12 residues. CDR3 DNA sequence: TGTGCCAGTAGTATGGTCCGGGATGAGCAGTTCTTC. Its translation is CASSMVRDEQFF.

This clone was seen ten or more times. V usage is TRBV4-1 and J usage is TRBJ1-2, with 8 bases that match TRBD1. Unmatched junction bases numbered 4, after V lost 1 base and J lost 3 bases. The length of the CDR3 is 15 residues. Looked up from germline, CDR1 is MGHRA and CDR2 is YSYEKL. The chain's CDR3 is CASSQGGTGHYGYTF. In DNA, the CDR3 is TGCGCCAGCAGCCAAGGGGGGACAGGACACTATGGCTACACCTTC.

The chain carries TRBV5-6 and TRBJ1-4; possible D gene TRBD1, 5 bases. V lost 5 bases and J 5 bases, leaving 16 bases between the germline ends. Germline lookup yields CDR1 SGHDT and CDR2 YYEEEE. The CDR3 is made up of 15 amino acids. The CDR3 region has the DNA TGTGCCAGCAGGTTACCAGGGCGGGTAAATGAAAAACTGTTTTTT. This codes for CASRLPGRVNEKLFF.

Sample share makes this clone large. This rearrangement joins TRBV2 to TRBJ2-7; TRBD1 aligns across 9 bases. Per the germline V gene, CDR1 is SNHLY and CDR2 is FYNNEI. V shed 7 bases, J shed 3 bases, and the junction held 13 bases outside the gene matches. The CDR3 covers 16 residues. For the CDR3, the DNA is TGTGCCAGCACCGACAACCGGGACAGGGCCCTCTACGAGCAGTACTTC. Amino acids: CASTDNRDRALYEQYF.

Only a few counts were recorded for this clone. The chain links TRBV19 to TRBJ1-1; D ambiguous. Trimming pared 3 bases from V and 0 bases from J, leaving 8 bases between. The germline V gene encodes CDR1 LNHDA and CDR2 SQIVND (reference sequence). The CDR3 sequence is 14 residues long. The CDR3 region has the DNA TGTGCCAGTAGTATTAATGGGGTGAACACTGAAGCTTTCTTT. Its translation: CASSINGVNTEAFF.

The rearrangement links TRBV2 to TRBJ1-1, with TRBD1 matching over 9 bases. This CDR3 has 15 residues. The germline gives CDR1 SNHLY, CDR2 FYNNEI. V lost 4 bases and J lost 4; bases outside the gene matches: 7. CDR3 DNA: TGTGCCAGCAGTGGAACACAGGGGGCAGGCACTGAAGCTTTCTTT. This encodes CASSGTQGAGTEAFF.

The chain carries TRBV28 and TRBJ1-4; the D is unclear. This CDR3 comprises 11 residues. Germline V lookup: CDR1 MDHEN, CDR2 SYDVKM. V was shortened by 2 bases and J by 7 bases, with 2 bases between the two germline ends. DNA for the CDR3: TGTGCCAGCAGTTTAGGTGAAAAACTGTTTTTT. Translation: CASSLGEKLFF. The variable domain in full, with the rest retrieved from reference TRBV28 and TRBJ1-4, is DVKVTQSSRYLVKRTGEKVFLECVQDMDHENMFWYRQDPGLGLRLIYFSYDVKMKEKGDIPEGYSVSREKKERFSLILESASTNQTSMYLCASSLGEKLFFGSGTQLSVL.